Listed here are 3 T cell receptor beta chains from one sample, sequenced in a study of identical twins. TCRdb itself ran the 5' RACE reads through MiXCR, one entry per CDR3 protein. The profile shows 450,000 to 650,000 distinct CDR3 sequences, around 15% of them singletons. These same data were also listed under a study on yellow fever vaccine responses in identical twins.

The sequencing input was CD4+ T cells sorted from blood. All receptors derive from a young woman in good health.

This clonotype was detected a few times. J is TRBJ2-5 and V is TRBV12-3 or TRBV12-4; 8 bases map to TRBD1. The CDR3 covers 14 residues. Trimming took 6 bases from V and 5 from J; bases not matched to a gene: 8. DNA for the CDR3: TGTGCCAGCAGCCGTGGACAGGGCGGGGAGACCCAGTACTTC. This sequence encodes CASSRGQGGETQYF.

This clonotype was seen more than once but under ten times. This sequence joins TRBV7-9 and TRBJ1-2; D is possibly TRBD1 (5 bases). The CDR3 is 15 amino acids. CDR1 is SEHNR, CDR2 FQNEAQ, per germline (reference sequence). V shed 5 bases and J shed 4 bases, with 17 bases lying between them. As DNA, the CDR3 is TGTGCCAGCAGCCCTCGGACATCTTTGACCTATGGCTACACCTTC. This encodes CASSPRTSLTYGYTF.

This clonotype has ten or more counts. The junction does not match germline at one end; this may be a read error. This sequence joins TRBV5-1 and TRBJ1-6; no reliable D call. The CDR3 sequence is 13 residues long. The germline V gene has CDR1 SGHRS and CDR2 YFSETQ. CDR3 amino acids: CASSLAGNSPLHF. The CDR3 DNA reads as TGTGCCAGCAGCTTGGCGGGGAATTCACCCCTCCACTTT. Using reference TRBV5-1 and TRBJ1-6 for the parts outside the CDR3, the full variable domain is KAGVTQTPRYLIKTRGQQVTLSCSPISGHRSVSWYQQTPGQGLQFLFEYFSETQRNKGNFPGRFSGRQFSNSRSEMNVSTLELGDSALYLCASSLAGNSPLHFGNGTRLTVT.